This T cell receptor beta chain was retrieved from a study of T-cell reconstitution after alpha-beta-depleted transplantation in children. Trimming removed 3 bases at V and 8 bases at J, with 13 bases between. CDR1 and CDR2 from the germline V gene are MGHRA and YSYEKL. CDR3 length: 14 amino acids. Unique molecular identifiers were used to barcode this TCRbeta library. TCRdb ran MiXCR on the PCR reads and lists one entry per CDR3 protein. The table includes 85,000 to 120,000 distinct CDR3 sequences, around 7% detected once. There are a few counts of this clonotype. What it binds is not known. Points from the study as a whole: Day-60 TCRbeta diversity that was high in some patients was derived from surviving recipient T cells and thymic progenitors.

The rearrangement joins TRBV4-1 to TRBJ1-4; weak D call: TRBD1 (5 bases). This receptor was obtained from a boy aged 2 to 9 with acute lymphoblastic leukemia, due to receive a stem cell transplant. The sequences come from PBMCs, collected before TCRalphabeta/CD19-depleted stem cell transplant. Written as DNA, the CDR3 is TGCGCCAGCAGCCAGGCGGGACTGTGGGAAAAACTGTTTTTT. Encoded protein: CASSQAGLWEKLFF.